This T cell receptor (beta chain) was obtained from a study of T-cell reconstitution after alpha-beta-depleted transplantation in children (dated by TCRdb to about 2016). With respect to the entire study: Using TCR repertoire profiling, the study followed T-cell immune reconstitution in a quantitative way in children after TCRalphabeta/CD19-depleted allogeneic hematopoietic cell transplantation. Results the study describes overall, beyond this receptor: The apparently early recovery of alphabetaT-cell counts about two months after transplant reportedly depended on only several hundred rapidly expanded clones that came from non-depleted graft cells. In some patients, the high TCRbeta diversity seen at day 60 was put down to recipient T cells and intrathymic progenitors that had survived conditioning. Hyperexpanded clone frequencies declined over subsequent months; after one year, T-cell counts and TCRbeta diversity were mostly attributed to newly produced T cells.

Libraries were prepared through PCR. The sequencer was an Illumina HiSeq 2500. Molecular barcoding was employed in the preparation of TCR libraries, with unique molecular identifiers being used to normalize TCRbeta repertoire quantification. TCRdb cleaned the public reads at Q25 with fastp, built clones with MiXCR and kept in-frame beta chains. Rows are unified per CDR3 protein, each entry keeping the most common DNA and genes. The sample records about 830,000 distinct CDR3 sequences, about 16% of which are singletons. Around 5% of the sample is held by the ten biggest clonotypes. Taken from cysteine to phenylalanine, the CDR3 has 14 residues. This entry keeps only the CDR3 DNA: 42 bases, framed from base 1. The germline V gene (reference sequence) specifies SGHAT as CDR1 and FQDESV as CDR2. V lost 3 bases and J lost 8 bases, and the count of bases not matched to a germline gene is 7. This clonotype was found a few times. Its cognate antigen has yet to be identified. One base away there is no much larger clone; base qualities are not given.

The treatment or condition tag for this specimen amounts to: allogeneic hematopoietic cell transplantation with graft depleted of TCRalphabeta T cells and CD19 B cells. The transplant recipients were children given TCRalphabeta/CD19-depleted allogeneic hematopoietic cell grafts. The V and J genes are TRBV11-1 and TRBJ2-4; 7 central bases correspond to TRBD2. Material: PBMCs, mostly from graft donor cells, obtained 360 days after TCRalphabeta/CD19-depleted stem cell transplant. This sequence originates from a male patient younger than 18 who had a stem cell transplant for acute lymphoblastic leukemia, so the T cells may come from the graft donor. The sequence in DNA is TGTGCCAGCAGCTTGGACCTCCGGGGGGACATTCAGTACTTC. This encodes CASSLDLRGDIQYF.